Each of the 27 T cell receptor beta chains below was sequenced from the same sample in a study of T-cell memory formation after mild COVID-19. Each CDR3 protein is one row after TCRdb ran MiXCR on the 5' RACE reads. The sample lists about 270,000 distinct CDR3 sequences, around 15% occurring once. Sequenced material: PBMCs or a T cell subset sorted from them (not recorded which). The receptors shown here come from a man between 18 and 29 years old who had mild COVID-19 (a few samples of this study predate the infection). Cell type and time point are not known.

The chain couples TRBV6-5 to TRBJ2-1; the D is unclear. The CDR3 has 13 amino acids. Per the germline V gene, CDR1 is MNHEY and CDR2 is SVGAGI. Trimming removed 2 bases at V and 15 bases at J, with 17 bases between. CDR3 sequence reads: CASSYAADLRPFF. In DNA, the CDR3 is TGTGCCAGCAGTTACGCGGCTGACCTTCGCCCGTTCTTC.

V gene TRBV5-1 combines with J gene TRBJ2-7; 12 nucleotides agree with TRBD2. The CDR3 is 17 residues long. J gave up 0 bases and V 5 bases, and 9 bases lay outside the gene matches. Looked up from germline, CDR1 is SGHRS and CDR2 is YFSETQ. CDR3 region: CASSWTSGARSSYEQYF. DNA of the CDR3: TGCGCCAGCAGTTGGACTAGCGGGGCCAGGAGCTCCTACGAGCAGTACTTC.

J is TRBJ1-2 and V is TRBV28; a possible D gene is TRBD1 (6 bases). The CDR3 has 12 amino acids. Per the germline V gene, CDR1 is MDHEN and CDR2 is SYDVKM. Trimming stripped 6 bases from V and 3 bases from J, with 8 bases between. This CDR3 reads CASRTGYYGYTF. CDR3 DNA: TGTGCCAGCAGAACAGGGTACTATGGCTACACCTTC.

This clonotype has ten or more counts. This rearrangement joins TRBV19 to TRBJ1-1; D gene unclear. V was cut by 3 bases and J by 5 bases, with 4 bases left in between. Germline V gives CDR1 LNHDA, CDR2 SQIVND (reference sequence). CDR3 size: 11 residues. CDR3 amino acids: CASSIGTEAFF. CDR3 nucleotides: TGTGCCAGTAGTATCGGGACTGAAGCTTTCTTT. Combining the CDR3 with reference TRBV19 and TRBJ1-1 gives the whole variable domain DGGITQSPKYLFRKEGQNVTLSCEQNLNHDAMYWYRQDPGQGLRLIYYSQIVNDFQKGDIAEGYSVSREKKESFPLTVTSAQKNPTAFYLCASSIGTEAFFGQGTRLTVV.

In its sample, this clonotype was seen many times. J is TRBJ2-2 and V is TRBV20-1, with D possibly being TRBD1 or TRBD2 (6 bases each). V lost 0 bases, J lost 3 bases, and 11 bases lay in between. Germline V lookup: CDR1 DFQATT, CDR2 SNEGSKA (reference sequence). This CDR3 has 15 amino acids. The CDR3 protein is CSARDWRGDTGELFF. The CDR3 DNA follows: TGCAGTGCTAGAGATTGGAGGGGGGACACCGGGGAGCTGTTTTTT.

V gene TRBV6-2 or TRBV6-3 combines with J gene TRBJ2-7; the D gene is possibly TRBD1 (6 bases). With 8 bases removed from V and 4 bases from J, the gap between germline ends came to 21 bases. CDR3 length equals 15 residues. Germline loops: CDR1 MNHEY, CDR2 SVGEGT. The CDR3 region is CASCPTGLAEYEQYF. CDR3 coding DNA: TGTGCCAGCTGCCCGACAGGCTTAGCCGAATACGAGCAGTACTTC.

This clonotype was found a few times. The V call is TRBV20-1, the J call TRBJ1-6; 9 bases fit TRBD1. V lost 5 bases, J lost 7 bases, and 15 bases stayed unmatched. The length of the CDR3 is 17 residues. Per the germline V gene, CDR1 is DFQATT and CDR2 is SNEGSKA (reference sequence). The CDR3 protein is CSAPPMDRGIWNSPLHF. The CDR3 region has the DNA TGCAGTGCTCCACCTATGGACAGGGGCATCTGGAATTCACCCCTCCACTTT.

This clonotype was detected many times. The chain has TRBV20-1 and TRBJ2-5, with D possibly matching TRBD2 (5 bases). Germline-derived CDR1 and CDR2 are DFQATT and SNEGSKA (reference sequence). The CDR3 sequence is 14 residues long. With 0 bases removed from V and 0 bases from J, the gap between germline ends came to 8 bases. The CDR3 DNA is TGCAGTGCTAGAGATTCCGGGGACCAAGAGACCCAGTACTTC. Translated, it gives CSARDSGDQETQYF.

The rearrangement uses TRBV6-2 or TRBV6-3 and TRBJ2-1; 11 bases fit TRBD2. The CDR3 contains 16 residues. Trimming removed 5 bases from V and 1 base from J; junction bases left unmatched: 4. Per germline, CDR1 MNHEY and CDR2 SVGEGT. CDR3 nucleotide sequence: TGTGCCAGCAGTGCACTAGCGGGGGCTTCCTACAATGAGCAGTTCTTC. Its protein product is CASSALAGASYNEQFF.

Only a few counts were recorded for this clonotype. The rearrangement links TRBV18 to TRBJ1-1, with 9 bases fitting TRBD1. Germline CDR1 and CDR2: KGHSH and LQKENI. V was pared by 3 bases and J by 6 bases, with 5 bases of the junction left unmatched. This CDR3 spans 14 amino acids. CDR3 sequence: CASSPGDREAEAFF. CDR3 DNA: TGTGCCAGCTCACCGGGGGACAGGGAGGCTGAAGCTTTCTTT. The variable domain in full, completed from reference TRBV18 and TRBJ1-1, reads NAGVMQNPRHLVRRRGQEARLRCSPMKGHSHVYWYRQLPEEGLKFMVYLQKENIIDESGMPKERFSAEFPKEGPSILRIQQVVRGDSAAYFCASSPGDREAEAFFGQGTRLTVV.

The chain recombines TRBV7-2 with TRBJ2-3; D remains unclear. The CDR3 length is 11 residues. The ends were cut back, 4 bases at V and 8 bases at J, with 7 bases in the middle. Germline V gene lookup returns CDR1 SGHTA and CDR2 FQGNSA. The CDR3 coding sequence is TGTGCCAGCAGCTCGTGGGTTACGCAGTATTTT. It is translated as CASSSWVTQYF.

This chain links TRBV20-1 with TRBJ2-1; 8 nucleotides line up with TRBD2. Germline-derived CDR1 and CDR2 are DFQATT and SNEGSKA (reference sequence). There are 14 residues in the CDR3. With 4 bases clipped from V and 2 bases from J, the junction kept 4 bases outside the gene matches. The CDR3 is CSATGGEAYNEQFF. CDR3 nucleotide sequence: TGCAGTGCTACCGGGGGGGAAGCCTACAATGAGCAGTTCTTC.

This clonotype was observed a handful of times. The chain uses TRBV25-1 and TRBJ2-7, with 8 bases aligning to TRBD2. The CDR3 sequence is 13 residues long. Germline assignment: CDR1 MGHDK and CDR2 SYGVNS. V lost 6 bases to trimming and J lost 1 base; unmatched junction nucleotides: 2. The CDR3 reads CASRREGSYEQYF. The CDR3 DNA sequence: TGTGCCAGCAGACGGGAGGGATCCTACGAGCAGTACTTC.

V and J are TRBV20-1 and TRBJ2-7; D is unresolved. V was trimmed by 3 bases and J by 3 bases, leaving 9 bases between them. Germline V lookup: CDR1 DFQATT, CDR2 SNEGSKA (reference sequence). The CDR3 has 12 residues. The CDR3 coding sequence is TGCAGTGCTAGCCTAAGGGACTACGAGCAGTACGTC. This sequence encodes CSASLRDYEQYV.

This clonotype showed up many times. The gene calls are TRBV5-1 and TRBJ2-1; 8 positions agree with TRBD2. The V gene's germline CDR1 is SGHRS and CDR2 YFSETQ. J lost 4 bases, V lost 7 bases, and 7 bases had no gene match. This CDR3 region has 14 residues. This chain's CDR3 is CASYTSGSYNEQFF. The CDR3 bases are TGCGCCAGCTACACTAGCGGTTCTTACAATGAGCAGTTCTTC.

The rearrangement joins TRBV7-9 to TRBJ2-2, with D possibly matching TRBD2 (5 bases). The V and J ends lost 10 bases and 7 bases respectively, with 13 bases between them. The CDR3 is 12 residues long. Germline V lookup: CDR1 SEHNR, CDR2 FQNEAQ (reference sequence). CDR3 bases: TGTGCCATGGGAGTGGCGAGCGGGGAGCTGTTTTTT. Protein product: CAMGVASGELFF.

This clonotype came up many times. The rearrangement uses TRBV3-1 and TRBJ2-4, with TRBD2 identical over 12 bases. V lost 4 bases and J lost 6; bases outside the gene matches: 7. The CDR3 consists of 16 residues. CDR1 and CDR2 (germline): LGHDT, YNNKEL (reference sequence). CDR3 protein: CASSPQTSGGSNIQYF. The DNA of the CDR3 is TGTGCCAGCAGCCCGCAGACTAGCGGGGGATCAAACATTCAGTACTTC.

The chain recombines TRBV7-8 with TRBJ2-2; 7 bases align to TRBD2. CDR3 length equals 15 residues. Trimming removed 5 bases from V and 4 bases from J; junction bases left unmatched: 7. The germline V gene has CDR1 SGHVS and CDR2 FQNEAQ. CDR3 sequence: CASSLQGGVTGELFF. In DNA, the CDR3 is TGTGCCAGCAGCCTCCAGGGAGGGGTCACCGGGGAGCTGTTTTTT.

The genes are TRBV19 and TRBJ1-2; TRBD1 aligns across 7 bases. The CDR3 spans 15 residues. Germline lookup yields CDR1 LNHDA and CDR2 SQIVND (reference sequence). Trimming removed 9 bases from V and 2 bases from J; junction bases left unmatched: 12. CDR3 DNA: TGTGCCAGCAACTCTTTGACAGGGATGAACTATGGCTACACCTTC. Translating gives CASNSLTGMNYGYTF.

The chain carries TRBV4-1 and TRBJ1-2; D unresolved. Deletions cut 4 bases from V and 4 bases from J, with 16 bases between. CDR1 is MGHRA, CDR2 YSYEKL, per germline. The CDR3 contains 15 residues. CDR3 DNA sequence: TGCGCCAGCAGCCTAGCTGGAGGCAGATCCTATGGCTACACCTTC. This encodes CASSLAGGRSYGYTF.

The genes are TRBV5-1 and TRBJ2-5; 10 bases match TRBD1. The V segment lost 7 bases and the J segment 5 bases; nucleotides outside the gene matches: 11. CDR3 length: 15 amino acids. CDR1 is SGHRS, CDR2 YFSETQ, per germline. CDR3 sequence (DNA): TGCGCCAGCGCACTCGGGACAGGGGTCGTTGAGACCCAGTACTTC. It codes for CASALGTGVVETQYF. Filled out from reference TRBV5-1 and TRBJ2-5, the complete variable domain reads KAGVTQTPRYLIKTRGQQVTLSCSPISGHRSVSWYQQTPGQGLQFLFEYFSETQRNKGNFPGRFSGRQFSNSRSEMNVSTLELGDSALYLCASALGTGVVETQYFGPGTRLLVL.

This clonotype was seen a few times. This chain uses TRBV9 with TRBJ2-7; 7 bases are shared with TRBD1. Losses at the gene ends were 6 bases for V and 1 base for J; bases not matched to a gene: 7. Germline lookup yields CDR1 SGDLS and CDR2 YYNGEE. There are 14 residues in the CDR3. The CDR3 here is CASNEGGLSYEQYF. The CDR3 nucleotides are TGTGCCAGCAACGAAGGGGGCCTATCCTACGAGCAGTACTTC.

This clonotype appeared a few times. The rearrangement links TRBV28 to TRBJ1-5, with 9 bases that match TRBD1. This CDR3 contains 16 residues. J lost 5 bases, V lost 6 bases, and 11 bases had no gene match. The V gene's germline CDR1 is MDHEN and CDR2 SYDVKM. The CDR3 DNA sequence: TGTGCCAGCAGCTCCTACGGACAGGGGAGCCATCAGCCCCAGCATTTT. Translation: CASSSYGQGSHQPQHF.

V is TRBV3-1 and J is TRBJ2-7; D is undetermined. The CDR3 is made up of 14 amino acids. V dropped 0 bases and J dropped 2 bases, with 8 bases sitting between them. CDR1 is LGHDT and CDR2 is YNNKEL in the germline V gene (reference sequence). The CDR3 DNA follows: TGTGCCAGCAGCCAAGAGGGTCGCCCCTACGAGCAGTACTTC. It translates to CASSQEGRPYEQYF.

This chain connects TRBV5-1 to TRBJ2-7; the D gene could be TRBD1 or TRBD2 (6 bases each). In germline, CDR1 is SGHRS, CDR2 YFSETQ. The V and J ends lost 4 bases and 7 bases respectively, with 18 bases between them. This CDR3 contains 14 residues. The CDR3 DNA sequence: TGCGCCAGCAGCCCAGGACAGACGGGGAGGGAGCAGTACTTC. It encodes CASSPGQTGREQYF.

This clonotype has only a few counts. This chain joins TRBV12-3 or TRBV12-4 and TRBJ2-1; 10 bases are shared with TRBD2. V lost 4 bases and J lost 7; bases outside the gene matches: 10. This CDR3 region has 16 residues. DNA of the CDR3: TGTGCCAGCAGTTCGCCCCTAGCGGGGGAGCCAAATGAGCAGTTCTTC. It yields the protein CASSSPLAGEPNEQFF.

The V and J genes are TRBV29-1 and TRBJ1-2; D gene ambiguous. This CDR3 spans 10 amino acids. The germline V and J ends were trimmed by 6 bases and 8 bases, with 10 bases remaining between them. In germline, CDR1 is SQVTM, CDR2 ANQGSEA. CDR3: CSVFEAGYTF. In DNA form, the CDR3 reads TGCAGCGTGTTTGAGGCAGGCTACACCTTC.